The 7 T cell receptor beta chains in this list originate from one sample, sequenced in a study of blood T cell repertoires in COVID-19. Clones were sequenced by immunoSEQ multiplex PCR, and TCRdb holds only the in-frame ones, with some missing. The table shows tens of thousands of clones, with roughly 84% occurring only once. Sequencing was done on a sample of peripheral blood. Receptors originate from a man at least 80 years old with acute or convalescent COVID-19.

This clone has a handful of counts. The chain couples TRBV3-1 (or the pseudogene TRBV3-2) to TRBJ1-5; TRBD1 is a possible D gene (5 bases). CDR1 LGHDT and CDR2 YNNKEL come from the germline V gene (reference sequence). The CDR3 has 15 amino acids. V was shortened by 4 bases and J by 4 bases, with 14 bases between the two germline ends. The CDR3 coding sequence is TGTGCCAGCAGCCTGGGAGGGGTCGGTAATCAGCCCCAGCATTTT. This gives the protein CASSLGGVGNQPQHF.

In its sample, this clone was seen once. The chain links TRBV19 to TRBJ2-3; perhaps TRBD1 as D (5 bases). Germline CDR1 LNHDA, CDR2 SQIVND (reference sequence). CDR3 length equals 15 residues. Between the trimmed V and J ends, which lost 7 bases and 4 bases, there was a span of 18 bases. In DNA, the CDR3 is TGTGCCAGTACCCGAAGTGGGGTACAGGCAGATACGCAGTATTTT. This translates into CASTRSGVQADTQYF.

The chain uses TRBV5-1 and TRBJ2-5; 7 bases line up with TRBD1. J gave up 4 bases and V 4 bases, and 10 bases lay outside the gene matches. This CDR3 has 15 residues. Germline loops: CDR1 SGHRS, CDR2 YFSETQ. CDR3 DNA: TGCGCCAGCAGCCCTCAACCTGGACAGGTAGAGACCCAGTACTTC. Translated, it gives CASSPQPGQVETQYF.

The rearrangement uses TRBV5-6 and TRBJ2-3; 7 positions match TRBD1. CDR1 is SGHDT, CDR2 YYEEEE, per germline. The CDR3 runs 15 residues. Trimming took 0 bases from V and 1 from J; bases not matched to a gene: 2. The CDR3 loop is CASSLEGGGTDTQYF. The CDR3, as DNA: TGTGCCAGCAGCTTGGAAGGGGGCGGCACAGATACGCAGTATTTT.

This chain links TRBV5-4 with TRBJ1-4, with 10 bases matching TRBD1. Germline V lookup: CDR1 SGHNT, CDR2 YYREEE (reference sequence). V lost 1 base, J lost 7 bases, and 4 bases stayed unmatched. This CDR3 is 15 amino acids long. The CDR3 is CASSLRGTGAEKLFF. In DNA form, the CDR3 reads TGTGCCAGCAGCTTGAGGGGGACAGGGGCTGAAAAACTGTTTTTT.

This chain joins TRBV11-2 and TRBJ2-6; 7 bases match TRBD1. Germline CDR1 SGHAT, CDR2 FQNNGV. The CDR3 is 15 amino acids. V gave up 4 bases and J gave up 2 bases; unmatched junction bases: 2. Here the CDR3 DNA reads TGTGCCAGCAGCTCACAGGGGACTGGGGCCAACGTCCTGACTTTC. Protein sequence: CASSSQGTGANVLTF.

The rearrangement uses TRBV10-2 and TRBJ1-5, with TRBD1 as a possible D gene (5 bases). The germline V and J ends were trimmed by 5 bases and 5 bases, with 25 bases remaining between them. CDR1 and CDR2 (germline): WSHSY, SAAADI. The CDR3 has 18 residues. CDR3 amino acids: CASSLSGTAGGSHQPQHF. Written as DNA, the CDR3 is TGCGCCAGCAGTCTTTCCGGGACTGCAGGAGGGAGCCATCAGCCCCAGCATTTT.